These 30 T cell receptor beta chains were all obtained from the same sample, sequenced in a study of cytomegalovirus exposure and HLA in healthy donors. 60 Vbeta and 13 Jbeta primers were used in PCR. Using immunoSEQ multiplex PCR, the repertoire was profiled, and TCRdb retains in-frame clones only, with some absent. The sample is made up of around 100,000 clones, and the top ten hold more than 0.5% of it. What was sequenced was PBMCs. Every receptor here comes from a man over 45 in good health and CMV-seronegative.

This chain uses TRBV7-9 with TRBJ1-4; 7 bases are a match to TRBD1. Trimming took 7 bases from V and 5 from J; bases not matched to a gene: 13. The germline CDR1 and CDR2 sequences are SEHNR and FQNEAQ (reference sequence). CDR3 length: 16 amino acids. The CDR3 spells CASTPPGTEGNEKLFF. The CDR3 DNA reads TGTGCCAGCACCCCTCCCGGGACAGAAGGAAATGAAAAACTGTTTTTT.

V gene TRBV7-2 combines with J gene TRBJ1-6, with TRBD1 identical over 9 bases. Germline-derived CDR1 and CDR2 are SGHTA and FQGNSA. After removal of 3 bases from V and 7 bases from J, the junction contained 4 bases not matched to a gene. The CDR3 length is 15 residues. CDR3 nucleotide sequence: TGTGCCAGCAGCTTCGAGGGGACAGGGAATTCACCCCTCCACTTT. Amino acids: CASSFEGTGNSPLHF.

The rearrangement uses TRBV4-1 and TRBJ2-7, with 10 nucleotides matching TRBD1. V lost 4 bases and J lost 3; bases outside the gene matches: 3. This CDR3 is built from 14 residues. In germline, CDR1 is MGHRA, CDR2 YSYEKL. The CDR3 coding sequence is TGCGCCAGCAGCCTGGGACAGGGGTTCTACGAGCAGTACTTC. Translating it yields CASSLGQGFYEQYF.

The chain couples TRBV4-3 to TRBJ2-1; unclear D gene. Per the germline V gene, CDR1 is LGHNA and CDR2 is YSLEER. This CDR3 contains 13 residues. V lost 5 bases and J 6 bases, leaving 11 bases between the germline ends. The CDR3 region has the DNA TGCGCCAGCAGCTACAATCTAGTCAATGAGCAGTTCTTC. Protein: CASSYNLVNEQFF.

This chain uses TRBV7-2 with TRBJ2-7; TRBD1 matches 8 bases. In germline, CDR1 is SGHTA, CDR2 FQGNSA. The CDR3 has 14 residues. V lost 4 bases, J lost 3 bases, and 5 bases stayed unmatched. CDR3 coding DNA: TGTGCCAGCAGCTCAGGACAGGGTTACTACGAGCAGTACTTC. Translated: CASSSGQGYYEQYF.

V gene TRBV4-3 combines with J gene TRBJ1-5; 7 bases match TRBD1. Germline V CDR1 and CDR2: LGHNA, YSLEER. The CDR3 is 15 residues long. With V trimmed by 1 base and J by 9 bases, 9 bases remained unmatched. The CDR3 coding sequence is TGCGCCAGCAGCCAAGCTACAGGGGAATTGGTGCCCCAGCATTTT. This gives the protein CASSQATGELVPQHF.

The chain is built from TRBV6-1 and TRBJ2-6; D may be TRBD1 (6 bases). Trimming stripped 4 bases from V and 0 bases from J, with 19 bases between. The germline V gene has CDR1 MNHNS and CDR2 SASEGT. This CDR3 is built from 19 residues. For the CDR3, the DNA is TGTGCCAGCAGTGCAAGGGACACCTGGGAAAACTCTGGGGCCAACGTCCTGACTTTC. Translation gives CASSARDTWENSGANVLTF.

This rearrangement joins TRBV6-5 to TRBJ1-2, with 7 bases lining up with TRBD1. V shed 2 bases, J shed 8 bases, and the junction held 14 bases outside the gene matches. The germline CDR1 and CDR2 sequences are MNHEY and SVGAGI. CDR3 length: 16 residues. This CDR3 is CASSYGSGTPTGGYTF. Written as DNA, the CDR3 is TGTGCCAGCAGTTACGGGTCCGGGACTCCGACAGGGGGCTACACCTTC.

The chain carries TRBV5-4 and TRBJ1-1; D possibly corresponds to TRBD1 (5 bases). Germline CDR1 SGHNT, CDR2 YYREEE (reference sequence). This CDR3 is 15 amino acids long. V shed 2 bases and J shed 5 bases, with 16 bases lying between them. CDR3 bases: TGTGCCAGCAGCTTATATCCGGGGGTAAGGACTGAAGCTTTCTTT. Translation: CASSLYPGVRTEAFF.

This rearrangement joins TRBV2 to TRBJ2-1, with TRBD2 matching 7 bases. After removal of 7 bases from V and 7 bases from J, the junction contained 7 bases not matched to a gene. CDR1 SNHLY and CDR2 FYNNEI come from the germline V gene. This CDR3 contains 13 residues. The CDR3 spells CASTPREGNEQFF. The CDR3 DNA reads as TGTGCCAGCACCCCGAGGGAGGGAAATGAGCAGTTCTTC. The whole variable domain, remainder taken from reference TRBV2 and TRBJ2-1, is EPEVTQTPSHQVTQMGQEVILRCVPISNHLYFYWYRQILGQKVEFLVSFYNNEISEKSEIFDDQFSVERPDGSNFTLKIRSTKLEDSAMYFCASTPREGNEQFFGPGTRLTVL.

The rearrangement links TRBV13 to TRBJ2-5, with 7 bases aligning to TRBD2. The V gene end was trimmed by 6 bases and the J gene end by 5 bases; junction bases not matched to a gene: 12. The germline CDR1 and CDR2 sequences are PRHDT and FYEKMQ (reference sequence). The CDR3 has 15 residues. DNA for the CDR3: TGTGCCAGCAGAGCCAGCGGGATAGGTAGGGAGACCCAGTACTTC. This gives the protein CASRASGIGRETQYF.

The J gene is TRBJ2-3, the V gene TRBV18; 8 bases are a match to TRBD1. V trimming: 0 bases; J trimming: 2 bases; junction bases outside the gene matches: 4. Germline CDR1 is KGHSH and CDR2 is LQKENI. The CDR3 totals 16 residues. CDR3 bases: TGTGCCAGCTCACCACCAGGACAGGGAATCACAGATACGCAGTATTTT. Its protein is CASSPPGQGITDTQYF. The complete variable domain, with remaining parts taken from reference TRBV18 and TRBJ2-3, reads NAGVMQNPRHLVRRRGQEARLRCSPMKGHSHVYWYRQLPEEGLKFMVYLQKENIIDESGMPKERFSAEFPKEGPSILRIQQVVRGDSAAYFCASSPPGQGITDTQYFGPGTRLTVL.

In nucleotides, the CDR3 is TGTGCCAGCAGCTTGCGGGTCATGTCAGTAGGAACAGATACGCAGTATTTT. Its translation: CASSLRVMSVGTDTQYF. This chain uses TRBV5-4 with TRBJ2-3, with D hard to call. V dropped 1 base and J dropped 3 bases, with 18 bases sitting between them. The CDR3 spans 17 residues. CDR1 and CDR2 from the germline V gene are SGHNT and YYREEE (reference sequence). Using reference TRBV5-4 and TRBJ2-3 for the parts outside the CDR3, the full variable domain is ETGVTQSPTHLIKTRGQQVTLRCSSQSGHNTVSWYQQALGQGPQFIFQYYREEENGRGNFPPRFSGLQFPNYSSELNVNALELDDSALYLCASSLRVMSVGTDTQYFGPGTRLTVL.

V is TRBV5-4 and J is TRBJ2-5, with 8 bases lining up with TRBD1. In germline, CDR1 is SGHNT, CDR2 YYREEE (reference sequence). J lost 0 bases, V lost 1 base, and 2 bases had no gene match. There are 15 residues in the CDR3. CDR3 sequence (DNA): TGTGCCAGCAGCTTGACAGGGGGGTACCAAGAGACCCAGTACTTC. This translates into CASSLTGGYQETQYF.

CDR3 in amino acids: CASSGRGEQYF. The CDR3 DNA sequence: TGTGCCAGTTCTGGCAGGGGCGAGCAGTACTTC. The chain employs TRBV2 and TRBJ2-7; perhaps TRBD1 as D (6 bases). This CDR3 is built from 11 residues. Trimming took 9 bases from V and 6 from J, leaving 12 bases between them. Germline assignment: CDR1 SNHLY and CDR2 FYNNEI.

V gene TRBV25-1 combines with J gene TRBJ2-5; a possible D gene is TRBD1 (6 bases). CDR3 length equals 14 residues. The V and J ends lost 3 bases and 5 bases respectively, with 13 bases between them. The germline V gene has CDR1 MGHDK and CDR2 SYGVNS. The CDR3 loop is CASSDRYQGETQYF. The DNA of the CDR3 is TGTGCCAGCAGTGATAGGTACCAGGGGGAGACCCAGTACTTC.

CDR3 coding DNA: TGTGCCAGCAGCTTCCGACAGGGGACAAATGGCTACACCTTC. Its protein product is CASSFRQGTNGYTF. This chain uses TRBV7-2 with TRBJ1-2, with 8 positions matching TRBD1. Unmatched junction bases numbered 6, after V lost 3 bases and J lost 6 bases. Per germline, CDR1 SGHTA and CDR2 FQGNSA. The CDR3 loop spans 14 amino acids.

J is TRBJ1-5 and V is TRBV5-6, with 11 bases that match TRBD1. CDR3 size: 15 residues. From germline, CDR1 is SGHDT and CDR2 YYEEEE. J was trimmed by 6 bases and V by 2 bases; bases with no gene match: 4. The CDR3 sequence: CASSFGQGASQPQHF. The CDR3 DNA follows: TGTGCCAGCAGCTTCGGACAGGGGGCGAGTCAGCCCCAGCATTTT.

This chain uses TRBV9 with TRBJ1-2, with D maybe TRBD1 (5 bases). The germline CDR1 and CDR2 sequences are SGDLS and YYNGEE. Trimming pared 7 bases from V and 4 bases from J, leaving 11 bases between. The CDR3 sequence is 12 residues long. CDR3 sequence: CASGRDSYGYTF. As DNA, the CDR3 is TGTGCCAGCGGAAGAGACAGCTATGGCTACACCTTC.

This rearrangement joins TRBV4-1 to TRBJ2-7, with TRBD2 matching over 7 bases. The CDR3 runs 14 residues. From germline, CDR1 is MGHRA and CDR2 YSYEKL. With V trimmed by 8 bases and J by 5 bases, 12 bases remained unmatched. CDR3 in DNA: TGCGCCAGCTCTAACTGGGGGGGTGGCAACGAGCAGTACTTC. Translating gives CASSNWGGGNEQYF.

The chain joins TRBV11-2 to TRBJ2-5, with D hard to call. In germline, CDR1 is SGHAT, CDR2 FQNNGV. The length of the CDR3 is 15 residues. The V end lost 1 base, the J end lost 3 bases, and 12 bases lay between the germline ends. CDR3 sequence reads: CASSLVARREETQYF. DNA for the CDR3: TGTGCCAGCAGCTTAGTTGCGCGTAGAGAAGAGACCCAGTACTTC.

The rearrangement uses TRBV6-5 and TRBJ2-7; no clear D gene. Germline CDR1 and CDR2: MNHEY and SVGAGI. V shed 5 bases and J shed 5 bases, with 7 bases lying between them. The CDR3 runs to 11 residues. The CDR3 DNA reads TGTGCCAGCAGTGATCTAAACGAGCAGTACTTC. Encoded protein: CASSDLNEQYF.

The genes are TRBV10-1 and TRBJ1-5, with a tentative D call TRBD1 (5 bases). Trimming pared 7 bases from V and 8 bases from J, leaving 30 bases between. Germline loops: CDR1 WNHNN, CDR2 SYGVQD (reference sequence). CDR3 length equals 18 residues. CDR3 region: CASISSRDLGDVLKPQHF. For the CDR3, the DNA is TGCGCCAGCATCAGTAGTCGGGACTTGGGGGACGTTTTGAAGCCCCAGCATTTT.

V is TRBV20-1 and J is TRBJ1-1; D gene unclear. The germline V gene encodes CDR1 DFQATT and CDR2 SNEGSKA (reference sequence). Trimming removed 6 bases at V and 3 bases at J, with 8 bases between. This CDR3 is built from 11 residues. The CDR3 coding sequence is TGCAGTGCGGCAGGTTACACTGAAGCTTTCTTT. Its protein is CSAAGYTEAFF.

V is TRBV7-2 and J is TRBJ2-2; no clear D gene. V lost 4 bases and J 3 bases, leaving 6 bases between the germline ends. Germline V gene data show CDR1 as SGHTA and CDR2 as FQGNSA. The CDR3 runs 13 residues. The CDR3 loop is CASSSTDTGELFF. CDR3 coding DNA: TGTGCCAGCAGCTCTACAGACACCGGGGAGCTGTTTTTT.

The chain has TRBV30 and TRBJ2-7, with a weak D call TRBD1 (6 bases). Germline lookup yields CDR1 GTSNPN and CDR2 SVGIG (reference sequence). This CDR3 spans 13 amino acids. Trimming stripped 0 bases from V and 3 bases from J, with 9 bases between. The CDR3 sequence: CAWSVRTDYEQYF. Written as DNA, the CDR3 is TGTGCCTGGAGTGTTCGGACAGACTACGAGCAGTACTTC.

V and J are TRBV18 and TRBJ2-7; perhaps TRBD1 as D (6 bases). The CDR3 contains 13 residues. Germline V gives CDR1 KGHSH, CDR2 LQKENI. Trimming left V 3 bases short and J 2 bases short, with 8 bases between. CDR3 nucleotides: TGTGCCAGCTCACCGAGGACAGCCTACGAGCAGTACTTC. It codes for CASSPRTAYEQYF.

CDR3 in amino acids: CASSLEAGVSGGELFF. As DNA, the CDR3 is TGCGCCAGCAGCTTGGAAGCGGGAGTTTCTGGCGGGGAGCTGTTTTTT. The J gene is TRBJ2-2, the V gene TRBV5-1, with TRBD2 identical over 8 bases. The trim removed 0 bases at V and 7 bases at J, leaving 8 bases unmatched. CDR1 and CDR2 from the germline V gene are SGHRS and YFSETQ. The CDR3 runs 16 residues.

The rearrangement uses TRBV29-1 and TRBJ1-1; D might be TRBD1 (5 bases). Germline V gives CDR1 SQVTM, CDR2 ANQGSEA. V was shortened by 2 bases and J by 2 bases, with 9 bases between the two germline ends. The CDR3 contains 13 residues. CDR3 in DNA: TGCAGCGTTGAACGACAGCAAAACACTGAAGCTTTCTTT. Encoded protein: CSVERQQNTEAFF.

The chain combines TRBV7-6 with TRBJ2-1; 9 bases match TRBD1. Germline CDR1 reads SGHVS; CDR2 reads FNYEAQ. The length of the CDR3 is 16 residues. J gave up 6 bases and V 1 base, and 7 bases lay outside the gene matches. The CDR3 DNA follows: TGTGCCAGCAGCTTAGTACCTCCGGGACAGGGCAATGAGCAGTTCTTC. Amino acid sequence: CASSLVPPGQGNEQFF.